The 9 T cell receptor beta chains given below trace back to one sample, sequenced in a study of control samples from healthy donors and cancer patients. Generated by immunoSEQ multiplex PCR, the TCRdb table keeps only in-frame clones and is missing some. The table lists about 70,000 clones, 87% of them singletons. Specimen: PBMCs. These receptors were collected from a woman aged 50 to 60 with head and neck cancer.

The chain couples TRBV18 to TRBJ2-3; possibly TRBD2 for D (5 bases). Germline V gene lookup returns CDR1 KGHSH and CDR2 LQKENI. The CDR3 contains 13 residues. With 2 bases removed from V and 6 bases from J, the gap between germline ends came to 9 bases. CDR3 loop: CASSPKLVDTQYF. CDR3 in DNA: TGTGCCAGCTCACCAAAACTAGTGGATACGCAGTATTTT. The variable domain in full, completed from reference TRBV18 and TRBJ2-3, reads NAGVMQNPRHLVRRRGQEARLRCSPMKGHSHVYWYRQLPEEGLKFMVYLQKENIIDESGMPKERFSAEFPKEGPSILRIQQVVRGDSAAYFCASSPKLVDTQYFGPGTRLTVL.

The V gene is TRBV7-3, the J gene TRBJ2-7; the D gene is possibly TRBD2 (7 bases). Trimming left V 5 bases short and J 6 bases short, with 17 bases between. Germline CDR1 and CDR2: SGHTA and FQGTGA. The CDR3 length is 14 residues. This chain's CDR3 is CASSPWGGRGEQYF. The CDR3 DNA sequence: TGTGCCAGCAGCCCGTGGGGGGGCAGGGGCGAGCAGTACTTC.

Points on this clone: The junction and the germline gene differ at one end; a read error may be behind it. This chain uses TRBV5-4 with TRBJ2-1; D is uncertain. This CDR3 has 15 amino acids. CDR1 is SGHNT, CDR2 YYREEE, per germline (reference sequence). The CDR3 loop is CASSLGFDSHNEQFF. Written as DNA, the CDR3 is TGTGCCAGCAGCTTGGGTTTTGACTCCCACAATGAGCAGTTCTTC.

The J gene is TRBJ2-2, the V gene TRBV9; 9 bases map to TRBD2. This CDR3 has 18 amino acids. Looked up from germline, CDR1 is SGDLS and CDR2 is YYNGEE. Germline trimming cut 0 bases from V and 6 bases from J; bases unmatched to any gene: 12. The CDR3 loop reads CASSVGDGGLAFSGELFF. DNA for the CDR3: TGTGCCAGCAGCGTAGGGGATGGGGGACTAGCTTTTTCCGGGGAGCTGTTTTTT.

On this clone: This sample includes further DNA sequences coding for the same CDR3. This chain joins TRBV9 and TRBJ2-7, with 9 bases aligning to TRBD2. The germline V gene has CDR1 SGDLS and CDR2 YYNGEE. This CDR3 comprises 15 residues. The V segment lost 2 bases and the J segment 0 bases; nucleotides outside the gene matches: 3. CDR3 loop: CASSVGLASSYEQYF. The DNA for the CDR3 is TGTGCCAGCAGCGTCGGACTAGCGAGCTCCTACGAGCAGTACTTC.

This chain joins TRBV7-6 and TRBJ1-4; no clear D. The CDR3 runs to 14 residues. Trimming removed 5 bases at V and 3 bases at J, with 10 bases between. The germline CDR1 and CDR2 sequences are SGHVS and FNYEAQ. CDR3 DNA sequence: TGTGCCAGCAGCATAGGGATATCTAATGAAAAACTGTTTTTT. It translates to CASSIGISNEKLFF.

The V call is TRBV30, the J call TRBJ2-7, with D maybe TRBD2 (5 bases). This CDR3 is built from 14 residues. The V end lost 2 bases, the J end lost 2 bases, and 13 bases lay between the germline ends. In germline, CDR1 is GTSNPN, CDR2 SVGIG (reference sequence). CDR3 sequence: CAWSSRGPPYEQYF. The CDR3 region has the DNA TGTGCCTGGAGTTCCCGCGGGCCTCCCTACGAGCAGTACTTC.

CDR3 sequence reads: CASSRTARGYQETQYF. CDR3 nucleotides: TGTGCCAGCAGTCGGACTGCTCGGGGATACCAAGAGACCCAGTACTTC. The gene calls are TRBV25-1 and TRBJ2-5; a weak D match, TRBD2 (5 bases). This CDR3 contains 16 residues. Trimming shortened V by 5 bases and J by 0 bases, and 16 bases separated the two germline ends. Germline V lookup: CDR1 MGHDK, CDR2 SYGVNS.

The gene calls are TRBV27 and TRBJ2-5; D is unclear. V lost 5 bases and J lost 1, with 11 bases in between. This CDR3 is 14 amino acids long. The V gene's germline CDR1 is MNHEY and CDR2 SMNVEV (reference sequence). The CDR3 bases are TGTGCCAGCAGTCTCACACAGCCCCAAGAGACCCAGTACTTC. This sequence encodes CASSLTQPQETQYF.